Included here is one T cell receptor (beta chain) sequence, with context. Per germline, CDR1 MNHEY and CDR2 SVGEGT. The CDR3 runs 17 residues. Trimming took 4 bases from V and 3 from J; bases not matched to a gene: 14. The sample is drawn from a study of blood T cell repertoires in COVID-19. Across the study: Samples representing acute and convalescent COVID-19 were sourced from the United States, Italy and Spain. Sample material is recorded as cDNA or gDNA derived from T cells, B-cell-depleted T cells, or PBMCs.

Original data processing: Amplification with reference gene primers provided the estimates of nucleated cell counts. TCRdb's copy holds only in-frame clones and misses some; the assay was immunoSEQ multiplex PCR. V, J and clone size reflect that table, while D and trimming were determined from the DNA. The table lists hundreds of thousands of clones, about 85% of them singletons. The chain combines TRBV6-2 or TRBV6-3 with TRBJ2-7; 8 bases align to TRBD1. The sequencing sample was made of peripheral blood. This TCR came from a human donor in a cohort sampled during active COVID-19. This CDR3 reads CASSWTGTGKTGYEQYF. In DNA, the CDR3 is TGTGCCAGCAGTTGGACCGGGACAGGAAAGACTGGCTACGAGCAGTACTTC.